This entry lists 17 T cell receptor beta chains sequenced from one sample in a study of beta chain features in type 1 diabetes. For these TCRs, the target antigens are not known. cDNA synthesis used the whole RNA isolate, giving expressed TCRB sequences. Here immunoSEQ multiplex PCR was the method, and the copy in TCRdb shows in-frame clones only, minus some. The sample holds a few hundred thousand clones; over 10% are singletons and the top ten take approximately 0.011%. Whole-study findings and limits: The study found moderately but significantly shorter TCRB CDR3s in all four CD4+ subsets of Type 1 diabetes patients.

Material: naive CD4+ T cells from blood. These receptors all stem from a woman under 30 with type 1 diabetes.

A few counts support this clone. The J gene is TRBJ2-3, the V gene TRBV6-5, with 8 bases lining up with TRBD1. From germline, CDR1 is MNHEY and CDR2 SVGAGI. The CDR3 is 15 amino acids. J gave up 2 bases and V 2 bases, and 3 bases lay outside the gene matches. The CDR3 region has the DNA TGTGCCAGCAGTTACGGACAGGGTAACACAGATACGCAGTATTTT. It encodes CASSYGQGNTDTQYF.

The V and J genes are TRBV5-1 and TRBJ2-5; 10 positions match TRBD1. Germline CDR1 reads SGHRS; CDR2 reads YFSETQ. The CDR3 length is 15 residues. V was pared by 7 bases and J by 4 bases, with 10 bases of the junction left unmatched. The CDR3 sequence is CASGGTGEYGETQYF. Written as DNA, the CDR3 is TGCGCCAGCGGAGGGACAGGGGAATATGGAGAGACCCAGTACTTC.

The chain links TRBV27 to TRBJ1-5, with D possibly being TRBD1 (5 bases). The germline V gene has CDR1 MNHEY and CDR2 SMNVEV (reference sequence). This CDR3 contains 16 residues. The V end lost 1 base, the J end lost 2 bases, and 12 bases lay between the germline ends. Here the CDR3 reads CASSLFRGMGNQPQHF. The DNA for the CDR3 is TGTGCCAGCAGTTTATTTCGGGGGATGGGCAATCAGCCCCAGCATTTT.

The table lists this clone with a few counts. The chain employs TRBV7-2 and TRBJ2-6, with D tentatively TRBD1 (6 bases). Trimming left V 5 bases short and J 3 bases short, with 11 bases between. The CDR3 is 15 amino acids. CDR1 is SGHTA and CDR2 is FQGNSA in the germline V gene. Written as DNA, the CDR3 is TGTGCCAGCAGCCTCAGGGGTAGTGGGGCCAACGTCCTGACTTTC. Translation: CASSLRGSGANVLTF.

This clone was seen a handful of times. The chain links TRBV19 to TRBJ2-6, with D perhaps TRBD2 (5 bases). Germline V lookup: CDR1 LNHDA, CDR2 SQIVND (reference sequence). The germline V and J ends were trimmed by 6 bases and 0 bases, with 9 bases remaining between them. The CDR3 has 15 amino acids. CDR3 sequence: CASRIGNSGANVLTF. CDR3 DNA sequence: TGTGCCAGTAGGATCGGGAACTCTGGGGCCAACGTCCTGACTTTC.

This clone was found a few times. The rearrangement links TRBV6-5 to TRBJ2-5; maybe TRBD2 (5 bases). Germline CDR1 is MNHEY and CDR2 is SVGAGI. Trimming removed 6 bases from V and 5 bases from J, with 10 bases in between. CDR3 size: 12 residues. The CDR3 region is CASRTGMETQYF. CDR3 nucleotides: TGTGCCAGCAGAACGGGGATGGAGACCCAGTACTTC.

The V call is TRBV7-3, the J call TRBJ2-7; 10 bases map to TRBD2. Germline CDR1 SGHTA, CDR2 FQGTGA. Germline trimming cut 5 bases from V and 3 bases from J; bases unmatched to any gene: 7. This CDR3 region has 15 residues. The CDR3 sequence: CASSLASGSLYEQYF. The DNA for the CDR3 is TGTGCCAGCAGCCTGGCTAGCGGGAGTCTCTACGAGCAGTACTTC.

In its sample, this clone was seen a few times. The rearrangement uses TRBV18 and TRBJ1-2, with 7 bases aligning to TRBD1. This CDR3 has 15 amino acids. V gave up 5 bases and J gave up 6 bases; unmatched junction bases: 12. The germline V gene encodes CDR1 KGHSH and CDR2 LQKENI. The CDR3 reads CASSIEDRPGDGYTF. The CDR3 bases are TGTGCCAGCTCAATTGAGGACAGGCCCGGCGATGGCTACACCTTC.

This clone was counted a few times. V is TRBV4-2 and J is TRBJ2-1; 9 bases match TRBD2. Looked up from germline, CDR1 is LGHNA and CDR2 is YNFKEQ. CDR3 length: 17 residues. J was trimmed by 9 bases and V by 3 bases; bases with no gene match: 15. CDR3 sequence: CASSQPGAASGTAEQFF. The CDR3 DNA follows: TGTGCCAGCAGCCAGCCCGGGGCGGCTAGCGGGACAGCTGAGCAGTTCTTC.

The rearrangement links TRBV4-3 to TRBJ1-4; tentatively, D is TRBD1 (5 bases). The CDR3 consists of 17 residues. Germline V gene data show CDR1 as LGHNA and CDR2 as YSLEER. V was cut by 2 bases and J by 5 bases, with 18 bases left in between. The CDR3 nucleotides are TGCGCCAGCAGCCAATCTCGGGCAGGGCGCCGAAATGAAAAACTGTTTTTT. Encoded protein: CASSQSRAGRRNEKLFF.

In this sample, this clone turned up a few times. V gene TRBV25-1 combines with J gene TRBJ1-1, with D possibly TRBD1 on 6 matching bases. CDR1 and CDR2 (germline): MGHDK, SYGVNS. This CDR3 has 13 amino acids. V was clipped by 6 bases and J by 4 bases, with 12 bases between them. CDR3 loop: CASRETGATEAFF. The CDR3 nucleotides are TGTGCCAGCAGAGAGACAGGAGCCACTGAAGCTTTCTTT.

This clone was detected a few times. This chain links TRBV30 with TRBJ2-5; possible D gene TRBD1, 6 bases. The CDR3 runs to 12 residues. Germline CDR1 and CDR2: GTSNPN and SVGIG (reference sequence). Trimming shortened V by 5 bases and J by 0 bases, and 7 bases separated the two germline ends. The CDR3, as DNA: TGTGCCTGGGGGGGCAACCAAGAGACCCAGTACTTC. It translates to CAWGGNQETQYF.

The chain employs TRBV10-3 and TRBJ1-6; D not certain. The V gene lost 6 bases and the J gene lost 6 bases, with 12 bases spanning the gap. Germline assignment: CDR1 ENHRY and CDR2 SYGVKD. The CDR3 sequence is 14 residues long. In DNA form, the CDR3 reads TGTGCCATCAGCGGAACGGAGGCTAATTCACCCCTCCACTTT. Translation: CAISGTEANSPLHF.

This clone was seen only a few times. The V call is TRBV7-3, the J call TRBJ2-4; no reliable D call. The germline V and J ends were trimmed by 2 bases and 7 bases, with 6 bases remaining between them. CDR1 is SGHTA and CDR2 is FQGTGA in the germline V gene. The CDR3 length is 12 residues. The CDR3 region has the DNA TGTGCCAGCAGCTTAGCGGTGAACATTCAGTACTTC. Its protein is CASSLAVNIQYF.

The chain carries TRBV25-1 and TRBJ2-2; 9 bases agree with TRBD1. The trim removed 7 bases at V and 6 bases at J, leaving 15 bases unmatched. Germline CDR1 is MGHDK and CDR2 is SYGVNS. This CDR3 region has 17 residues. For the CDR3, the DNA is TGTGCCAGCACCGTGGGACGGACAGGGGAAGTGGCCGGGGAGCTGTTTTTT. Its protein product is CASTVGRTGEVAGELFF.

This clone was detected a few times. The genes are TRBV30 and TRBJ2-1; D is uncertain. The CDR3 consists of 15 residues. Germline CDR1 reads GTSNPN; CDR2 reads SVGIG (reference sequence). Trimming removed 2 bases at V and 0 bases at J, with 11 bases between. For the CDR3, the DNA is TGTGCCTGGAGTCTATCTCACCTCTCCTACAATGAGCAGTTCTTC. Residues: CAWSLSHLSYNEQFF.

This clone was seen a handful of times. V gene TRBV14 combines with J gene TRBJ1-1; 7 nucleotides agree with TRBD1. Germline V gene data show CDR1 as SGHDN and CDR2 as FVKESK. Trimming removed 8 bases from V and 4 bases from J; junction bases left unmatched: 4. This CDR3 has 12 amino acids. The CDR3 coding sequence is TGTGCCAGCGGGACAGTCAGCACTGAAGCTTTCTTT. Its protein is CASGTVSTEAFF.